Shown below are 13 T cell receptor beta chains from a single sample sequenced in a study of blood T cell repertoires in COVID-19. The protocol was immunoSEQ multiplex PCR, while the TCRdb copy is restricted to in-frame clones and leaves out a portion. This sample carries roughly 180,000 clones, roughly four fifths of them seen once, and the ten largest clones take about 4.9%. The sequencing input was peripheral blood. Receptor source: a woman in her thirties with acute or convalescent COVID-19.

The rearrangement joins TRBV6-5 to TRBJ2-1; 8 bases line up with TRBD2. The V and J ends lost 0 bases and 13 bases, in that order; junction bases with no gene match: 8. The CDR3 has 14 residues. The germline CDR1 and CDR2 sequences are MNHEY and SVGAGI. The CDR3: CASSYSPSGPNQFF. The CDR3 coding sequence is TGTGCCAGCAGTTACTCCCCTAGCGGGCCCAATCAGTTCTTC.

The rearrangement uses TRBV7-9 and TRBJ2-7; 7 bases map to TRBD1. CDR1 and CDR2 from the germline V gene are SEHNR and FQNEAQ (reference sequence). The CDR3 length is 14 residues. After removal of 4 bases from V and 2 bases from J, the junction contained 5 bases not matched to a gene. The CDR3: CASSSVTGPYEQYF. The CDR3 DNA sequence: TGTGCCAGCAGCTCCGTGACAGGGCCCTACGAGCAGTACTTC.

This clone has a single count. The chain carries TRBV27 and TRBJ1-1, with 7 bases that match TRBD1. The CDR3 is 13 residues long. The junction had 6 bases not matched to a gene; V was cut back by 6 bases and J by 5 bases. Germline CDR1 MNHEY, CDR2 SMNVEV (reference sequence). The CDR3 spells CASSVKDRTEAFF. The CDR3 DNA sequence: TGTGCCAGCAGCGTGAAGGACAGGACTGAAGCTTTCTTT.

This chain joins TRBV6-2 or TRBV6-3 and TRBJ2-3; 11 positions match TRBD2. The V and J ends lost 0 bases and 4 bases, in that order; junction bases with no gene match: 6. CDR3 length equals 17 residues. From germline, CDR1 is MNHEY and CDR2 SVGEGT. This CDR3 reads CASSYSGTSGGPDTQYF. The CDR3 bases are TGTGCCAGCAGTTACTCTGGGACTAGCGGAGGGCCAGATACGCAGTATTTT.

The chain employs TRBV6-5 and TRBJ1-4; D possibly corresponds to TRBD1 (5 bases). The V end lost 6 bases, the J end lost 7 bases, and 15 bases lay between the germline ends. The CDR3 length is 14 residues. Germline V CDR1 and CDR2: MNHEY, SVGAGI. In DNA form, the CDR3 reads TGTGCCAGCAGCGGGGGACGGTCGGGTGAAAAACTGTTTTTT. Its protein is CASSGGRSGEKLFF.

The chain carries TRBV5-6 and TRBJ1-2; 7 bases agree with TRBD1. From germline, CDR1 is SGHDT and CDR2 YYEEEE. V shed 3 bases and J 2 bases; nucleotides not matched to a gene: 4. The CDR3 has 14 amino acids. CDR3 residues: CASSSGQSNYGYTF. In nucleotides, the CDR3 is TGTGCCAGCAGCTCGGGACAGAGCAACTATGGCTACACCTTC.

This chain uses TRBV7-9 with TRBJ2-7; possibly TRBD1 for D (5 bases). This CDR3 spans 13 amino acids. Germline V CDR1 and CDR2: SEHNR, FQNEAQ (reference sequence). Trimming cost V 2 bases and J 5 bases, with 10 bases left between them. CDR3 DNA sequence: TGTGCCAGCAGCTTATCAGGGCCCCACGAGCAGTACTTC. Amino acid sequence: CASSLSGPHEQYF.

The V gene is TRBV2, the J gene TRBJ1-5; D may be TRBD1 (5 bases). V lost 3 bases, J lost 11 bases, and 17 bases lay in between. The length of the CDR3 is 14 residues. CDR1 is SNHLY, CDR2 FYNNEI, per germline. CDR3 sequence: CASSEGQAPSTQHF. CDR3 DNA sequence: TGTGCCAGCAGTGAGGGGCAGGCCCCTTCGACCCAGCATTTT.

The genes are TRBV28 and TRBJ1-6; 7 bases are shared with TRBD1. There are 17 residues in the CDR3. The V gene's germline CDR1 is MDHEN and CDR2 SYDVKM. With V trimmed by 6 bases and J by 2 bases, 10 bases remained unmatched. The DNA of the CDR3 is TGTGCCAGCAGAGTTTGGACAGGTCTCCCCTATAATTCACCCCTCCACTTT. Amino acid sequence: CASRVWTGLPYNSPLHF. Using reference TRBV28 and TRBJ1-6 for the parts outside the CDR3, the full variable domain is DVKVTQSSRYLVKRTGEKVFLECVQDMDHENMFWYRQDPGLGLRLIYFSYDVKMKEKGDIPEGYSVSREKKERFSLILESASTNQTSMYLCASRVWTGLPYNSPLHFGNGTRLTVT.

The chain combines TRBV30 with TRBJ2-5; 10 nucleotides match TRBD2. There are 16 residues in the CDR3. Unmatched junction bases numbered 6, after V lost 0 bases and J lost 2 bases. CDR1 is GTSNPN, CDR2 SVGIG, per germline (reference sequence). CDR3 nucleotides: TGTGCCTGGAGTGTACCGACTAGCGGGTCACAAGAGACCCAGTACTTC. It codes for CAWSVPTSGSQETQYF.

This chain uses TRBV12-2 with TRBJ1-2. TRBV12-2 is flagged as a pseudogene. This CDR3 comprises 14 residues. The CDR3 region is CASRPRGSPYGYTF. The CDR3 DNA reads TGTGCAAGTCGCCCCCGGGGGAGTCCCTATGGCTACACCTTC.

The chain links TRBV5-5 to TRBJ1-3; D call uncertain. Trimming cost V 5 bases and J 0 bases, with 15 bases left between them. CDR3 length: 16 residues. Germline lookup yields CDR1 SGHKS and CDR2 YYEKEE (reference sequence). This CDR3 is CASSRAVSSSGNTIYF. CDR3 nucleotides: TGTGCCAGCAGTCGCGCGGTATCCTCCTCTGGAAACACCATATATTTT.

This sequence joins TRBV11-3 and TRBJ2-7; 8 positions match TRBD1. J lost 5 bases, V lost 5 bases, and 5 bases had no gene match. The CDR3 totals 13 residues. Germline assignment: CDR1 SGHNT and CDR2 YENEEA. The CDR3 loop reads CASSRDRLDEQYF. The CDR3 DNA reads as TGTGCCAGCAGCCGGGACAGGCTCGACGAGCAGTACTTC.